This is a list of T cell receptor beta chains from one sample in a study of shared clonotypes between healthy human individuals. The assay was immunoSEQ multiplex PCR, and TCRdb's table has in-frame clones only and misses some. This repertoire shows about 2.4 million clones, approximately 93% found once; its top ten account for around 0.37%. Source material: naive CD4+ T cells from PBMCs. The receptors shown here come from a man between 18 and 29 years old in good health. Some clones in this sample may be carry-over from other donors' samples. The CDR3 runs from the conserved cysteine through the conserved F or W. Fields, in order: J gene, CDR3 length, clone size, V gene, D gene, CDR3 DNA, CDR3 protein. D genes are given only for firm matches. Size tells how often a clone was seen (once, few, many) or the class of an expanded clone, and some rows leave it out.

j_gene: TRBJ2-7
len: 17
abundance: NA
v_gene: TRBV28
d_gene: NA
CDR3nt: TGTGCCAGCAGGACCCCTAACAGTCGGGTAGGGGTCTACGAGCAGTACTTC
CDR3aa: CASRTPNSRVGVYEQYF

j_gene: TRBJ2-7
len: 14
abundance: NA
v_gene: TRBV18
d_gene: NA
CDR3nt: TGTGCCAGCTCACGAGGACCGAACCGCTACGAGCAGTACTTC
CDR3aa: CASSRGPNRYEQYF

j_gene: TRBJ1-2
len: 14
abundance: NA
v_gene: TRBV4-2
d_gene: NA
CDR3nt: TGTGCCAGCAGCCACGGGGGGCCAGTCTATGGCTACACCTTC
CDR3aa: CASSHGGPVYGYTF

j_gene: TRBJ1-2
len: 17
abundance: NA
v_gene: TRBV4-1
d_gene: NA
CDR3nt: TGCGCCAGCAGCCAAGGGCTTCGTGGGCCTTCTAACTATGGCTACACCTTC
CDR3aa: CASSQGLRGPSNYGYTF

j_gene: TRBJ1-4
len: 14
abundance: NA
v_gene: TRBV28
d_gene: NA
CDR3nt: TGTGCCAGCAGTTTACAGCCCCTTAATGAAAAACTGTTTTTT
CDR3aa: CASSLQPLNEKLFF

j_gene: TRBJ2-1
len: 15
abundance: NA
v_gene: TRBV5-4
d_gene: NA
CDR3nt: TGTGCCAGCAGCCGTGGCGGTAGCTTCTACAATGAGCAGTTCTTC
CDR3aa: CASSRGGSFYNEQFF

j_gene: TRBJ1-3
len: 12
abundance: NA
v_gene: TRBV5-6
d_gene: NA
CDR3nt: TGTGCCAGCGGAGGCTCTGGAAACACCATATATTTT
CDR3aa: CASGGSGNTIYF

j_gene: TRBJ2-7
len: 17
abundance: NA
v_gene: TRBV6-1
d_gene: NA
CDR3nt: TGTGCCAGCAGTGAACTCTCCCGGGGGCGCTTACCCTACGAGCAGTACTTC
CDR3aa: CASSELSRGRLPYEQYF

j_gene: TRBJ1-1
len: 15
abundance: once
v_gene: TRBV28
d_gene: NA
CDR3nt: TGTGCCAGCATCCAACTGGGACCCCGAGGTACTGAAGCTTTCTTT
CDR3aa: CASIQLGPRGTEAFF

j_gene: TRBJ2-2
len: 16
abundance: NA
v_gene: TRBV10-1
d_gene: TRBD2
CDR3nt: TGCGCCAGCAGTGATCGGACTAGCGGGGATCCCGGGGAGCTGTTTTTT
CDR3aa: CASSDRTSGDPGELFF

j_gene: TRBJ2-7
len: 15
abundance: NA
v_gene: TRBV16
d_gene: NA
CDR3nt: TGTGCCAGCAGCCCCCTGAGGCACAGCTCCTACGAGCAGTACTTC
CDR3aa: CASSPLRHSSYEQYF

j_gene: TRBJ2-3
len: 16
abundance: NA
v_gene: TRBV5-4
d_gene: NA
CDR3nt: TGTGCCAGCTCCTCCAGCCAGCGGAGTTCCACAGATACGCAGTATTTT
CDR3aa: CASSSSQRSSTDTQYF

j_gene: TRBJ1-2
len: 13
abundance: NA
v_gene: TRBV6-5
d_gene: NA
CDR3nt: TGTGCCAGCAGTTACGACCCCTCCTATGGCTACACCTTC
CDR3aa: CASSYDPSYGYTF

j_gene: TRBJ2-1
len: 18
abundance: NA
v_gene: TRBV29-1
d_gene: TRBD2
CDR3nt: TGCAGCGTGGGGCTAGCGGGAGTTTCCACGAGCTCCTACAATGAGCAGTTCTTC
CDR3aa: CSVGLAGVSTSSYNEQFF

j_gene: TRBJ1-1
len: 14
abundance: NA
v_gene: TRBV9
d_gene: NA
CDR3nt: TGTGCCAGCAGCGCAGACTCCAGGAACACTGAAGCTTTCTTT
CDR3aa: CASSADSRNTEAFF

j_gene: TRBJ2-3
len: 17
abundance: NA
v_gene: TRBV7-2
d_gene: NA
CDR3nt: TGTGCCAGCAGCTTAGCGGCAGGAGCCCCTAGCACAGATACGCAGTATTTT
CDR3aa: CASSLAAGAPSTDTQYF

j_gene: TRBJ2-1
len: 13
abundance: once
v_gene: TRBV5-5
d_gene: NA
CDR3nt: TGTGCCAGCAGCTTGGGTCCGGGGAATGAGCAGTTCTTC
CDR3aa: CASSLGPGNEQFF

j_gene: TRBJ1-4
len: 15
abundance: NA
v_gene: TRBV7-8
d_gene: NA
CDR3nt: TGTGCCAGCAGCTTAGTGTGGGGACGGAATGAAAAACTGTTTTTT
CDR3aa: CASSLVWGRNEKLFF

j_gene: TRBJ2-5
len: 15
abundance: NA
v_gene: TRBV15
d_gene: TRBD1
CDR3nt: TGTGCCACCAGCAGCCGACAGGGTATGGGCGAGACCCAGTACTTC
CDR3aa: CATSSRQGMGETQYF

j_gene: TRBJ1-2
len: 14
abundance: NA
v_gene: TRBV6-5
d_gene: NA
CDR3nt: TGTGCCCCGCCGCCAGCAATGACTAACTATGGCTACACCTTC
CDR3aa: CAPPPAMTNYGYTF

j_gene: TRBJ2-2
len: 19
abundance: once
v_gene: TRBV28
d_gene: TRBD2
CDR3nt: TGTGCCAGCAGCTACGTCATTCGGACTAGCGAGACAAACACCGGGGAGCTGTTTTTT
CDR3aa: CASSYVIRTSETNTGELFF

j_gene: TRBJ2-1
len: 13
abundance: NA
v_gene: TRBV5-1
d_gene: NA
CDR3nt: TGCGCCAGCAGTCCCGACAGAGACAATGAGCAGTTCTTC
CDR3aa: CASSPDRDNEQFF

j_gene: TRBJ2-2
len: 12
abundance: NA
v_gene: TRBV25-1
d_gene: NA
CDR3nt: TGTGCCAGCAGTGGTGCGGCCGGGGAGCTGTTTTTT
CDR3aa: CASSGAAGELFF

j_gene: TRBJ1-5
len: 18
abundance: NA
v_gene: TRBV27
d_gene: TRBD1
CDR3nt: TGTGCCAGCAGCCGTTATCGGGACAGGGGGCTTCTGGCTCAGCCCCAGCATTTT
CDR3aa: CASSRYRDRGLLAQPQHF

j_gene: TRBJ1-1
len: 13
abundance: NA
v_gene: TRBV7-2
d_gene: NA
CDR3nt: TGTGCCAGCAGCACGGTCGAGGGAACTGAAGCTTTCTTT
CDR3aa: CASSTVEGTEAFF

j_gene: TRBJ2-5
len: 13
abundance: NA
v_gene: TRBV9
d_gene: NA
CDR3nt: TGTGCCAGCAGCGTGAGCTTGCAAGAGACCCAGTACTTC
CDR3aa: CASSVSLQETQYF

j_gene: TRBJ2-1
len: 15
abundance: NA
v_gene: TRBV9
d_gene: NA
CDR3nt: TGTGCCAGCAGCGTAGGTACAGCGTCCTACAATGAGCAGTTCTTC
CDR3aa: CASSVGTASYNEQFF

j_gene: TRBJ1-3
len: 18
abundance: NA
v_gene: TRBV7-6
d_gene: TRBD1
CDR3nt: TGTGCCAGCAGCTTAGCGCCCCGGACAGGGGGCCCGGGAAACACCATATATTTT
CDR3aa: CASSLAPRTGGPGNTIYF

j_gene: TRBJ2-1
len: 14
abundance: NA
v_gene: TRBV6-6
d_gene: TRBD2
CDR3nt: TGTGCCAGCACCACCCTCCGGGGGCGGGAGGGGCAGTTCTTC
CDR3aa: CASTTLRGREGQFF

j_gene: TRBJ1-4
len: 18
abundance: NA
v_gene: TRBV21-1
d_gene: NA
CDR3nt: TGTGCCAGCAGCAAAGCGCGGATGCCGGGACAGGGGGATGAAAAACTGTTTTTT
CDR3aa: CASSKARMPGQGDEKLFF